These 16 T cell receptor beta chains were sequenced from one sample in a study of cytomegalovirus exposure and HLA in healthy donors. Primers included in the PCR were 60 Vbeta and 13 Jbeta primers. Profiled with immunoSEQ multiplex PCR; TCRdb holds only in-frame clones, not every one. This table holds approximately 160,000 clones, approximately 67% found once. Sequences were obtained from PBMCs. These TCRs come from a woman aged 18-29 years in good health and CMV-seropositive.

J is TRBJ2-5 and V is TRBV5-1, with D tentatively TRBD2 (5 bases). Germline CDR1 reads SGHRS; CDR2 reads YFSETQ. V lost 3 bases, J lost 5 bases, and 11 bases lay in between. The CDR3 has 13 residues. For the CDR3, the DNA is TGCGCCAGCAGCTACGCGGGTTTGGAGACCCAGTACTTC. This sequence encodes CASSYAGLETQYF.

The rearrangement links TRBV7-9 to TRBJ2-7; tentatively, D is TRBD1 (5 bases). The CDR3 length is 12 residues. V was trimmed by 6 bases and J by 4 bases, leaving 10 bases between them. CDR1 is SEHNR, CDR2 FQNEAQ, per germline (reference sequence). As DNA, the CDR3 is TGTGCCAGCAGTAATCAGGGATACGAGCAGTACTTC. Encoded protein: CASSNQGYEQYF.

The rearrangement joins TRBV7-3 to TRBJ1-2, with no clear D. The CDR3 runs to 15 residues. The V gene's germline CDR1 is SGHTA and CDR2 FQGTGA. The V end lost 3 bases, the J end lost 5 bases, and 16 bases lay between the germline ends. CDR3 residues: CASSLGGNLKYGYTF. CDR3 in DNA: TGTGCCAGCAGCTTGGGAGGGAACTTAAAGTATGGCTACACCTTC.

CDR3 sequence (DNA): TGTGCCACCAGCAGAGAAACGGGAGGATTTAATGAGCAGTTCTTC. Amino acid sequence: CATSRETGGFNEQFF. The chain joins TRBV15 to TRBJ2-1; 7 nucleotides align to TRBD2. After removal of 0 bases from V and 7 bases from J, the junction contained 6 bases not matched to a gene. The germline V gene has CDR1 LNHNV and CDR2 YYDKDF (reference sequence). The CDR3 contains 15 residues.

This clone has just a few counts. V and J are TRBV7-2 and TRBJ2-2; the D gene is possibly TRBD2 (6 bases). CDR3 length: 15 amino acids. Trimming removed 5 bases from V and 6 bases from J, with 16 bases in between. The V gene's germline CDR1 is SGHTA and CDR2 FQGNSA. This CDR3 is CASSTRTIAAGELFF. The CDR3 DNA sequence: TGTGCCAGCAGCACAAGGACTATTGCGGCCGGGGAGCTGTTTTTT.

The chain links TRBV28 to TRBJ1-1; weak D call: TRBD1 (5 bases). Trimming shortened V by 6 bases and J by 0 bases, and 11 bases separated the two germline ends. The CDR3 is 14 amino acids. CDR1 and CDR2 from the germline V gene are MDHEN and SYDVKM. CDR3 loop: CASRRQTMNTEAFF. In DNA, the CDR3 is TGTGCCAGCAGACGACAGACCATGAACACTGAAGCTTTCTTT.

V is TRBV7-2 and J is TRBJ2-7; a weak D match, TRBD2 (6 bases). The V and J ends lost 3 bases and 3 bases respectively, with 12 bases between them. The CDR3 runs to 14 residues. CDR1 is SGHTA and CDR2 is FQGNSA in the germline V gene. CDR3 in DNA: TGTGCCAGCAGCTTCGGAGGGTCTCACTACGAGCAGTACTTC. Translation gives CASSFGGSHYEQYF.

V gene TRBV6-1 combines with J gene TRBJ1-5; maybe TRBD1 (6 bases). The CDR3 length is 15 residues. The germline V gene has CDR1 MNHNS and CDR2 SASEGT. Trimming took 4 bases from V and 2 from J, leaving 12 bases between them. CDR3 in amino acids: CASSGQGFGNQPQHF. CDR3 coding DNA: TGTGCCAGCAGTGGGCAGGGGTTTGGCAATCAGCCCCAGCATTTT.

V and J are TRBV19 and TRBJ2-5; weak D call: TRBD1 (6 bases). The CDR3 sequence is 13 residues long. Germline V gives CDR1 LNHDA, CDR2 SQIVND (reference sequence). The CDR3 sequence: CASGDLTIETQYF. Written as DNA, the CDR3 is TGTGCGTCAGGGGATTTAACTATAGAGACCCAGTACTTC.

In this sample, this clone turned up a few times. This chain joins TRBV5-1 and TRBJ2-7; 9 bases match TRBD2. Germline CDR1 and CDR2: SGHRS and YFSETQ. This CDR3 region has 14 residues. V trimming: 4 bases; J trimming: 2 bases; junction bases outside the gene matches: 4. In DNA, the CDR3 is TGCGCCAGCAGCCCGACTAGCGGAACCTACGAGCAGTACTTC. Residues: CASSPTSGTYEQYF.

The gene calls are TRBV30 and TRBJ2-3, with D possibly being TRBD1 (7 bases). CDR3 length: 13 amino acids. V lost 5 bases and J 8 bases, leaving 17 bases between the germline ends. Germline CDR1 and CDR2: GTSNPN and SVGIG (reference sequence). Here the CDR3 reads CAWSRGQGGTQYF. CDR3 sequence (DNA): TGTGCCTGGTCTCGCGGGCAGGGGGGTACGCAGTATTTT. The entire variable domain, with the rest obtained from reference TRBV30 and TRBJ2-3, is as follows: SQTIHQWPATLVQPVGSPLSLECTVEGTSNPNLYWYRQAAGRGLQLLFYSVGIGQISSEVPQNLSASRPQDRQFILSSKKLLLSDSGFYLCAWSRGQGGTQYFGPGTRLTVL.

About this clone itself: Distinct nucleotide sequences in the sample also encode this CDR3. This chain links TRBV28 with TRBJ2-5; TRBD2 might be the D (6 bases). CDR1 and CDR2 (germline): MDHEN, SYDVKM. This CDR3 contains 13 residues. Trimming shortened V by 0 bases and J by 5 bases, and 7 bases separated the two germline ends. The DNA of the CDR3 is TGTGCCAGCAGTTTATGGGGGGGTGAGACCCAGTACTTC. Encoded protein: CASSLWGGETQYF. Combining the CDR3 with reference TRBV28 and TRBJ2-5 gives the whole variable domain DVKVTQSSRYLVKRTGEKVFLECVQDMDHENMFWYRQDPGLGLRLIYFSYDVKMKEKGDIPEGYSVSREKKERFSLILESASTNQTSMYLCASSLWGGETQYFGPGTRLLVL.

V usage is TRBV11-1 and J usage is TRBJ2-3; D is ambiguous. The V gene's germline CDR1 is SGHAT and CDR2 FQDESV (reference sequence). There are 12 residues in the CDR3. Trimming took off 5 bases at V and 5 bases at J, with 8 bases between the two ends. CDR3 bases: TGTGCCAGCAGCACATCAGGAGATACGCAGTATTTT. It translates to CASSTSGDTQYF.

This clone has a handful of counts. This chain joins TRBV10-3 and TRBJ1-5; 7 bases are a match to TRBD1. The germline gives CDR1 ENHRY, CDR2 SYGVKD. Trimming at V came to 0 bases and at J to 2 bases, leaving 1 base not matched to a gene. The CDR3 has 15 amino acids. In DNA, the CDR3 is TGTGCCATCAGTGAGTCAGGGGGCGGCAATCAGCCCCAGCATTTT. Translating it yields CAISESGGGNQPQHF.

The chain carries TRBV4-1 and TRBJ2-3; 8 nucleotides line up with TRBD2. Per germline, CDR1 MGHRA and CDR2 YSYEKL. V was clipped by 2 bases and J by 5 bases; unmatched bases: 9. CDR3 length: 16 amino acids. CDR3 coding DNA: TGCGCCAGCAGCCAACGAGCGGGAGAACTGGGAGATACGCAGTATTTT. It encodes CASSQRAGELGDTQYF.

The chain links TRBV27 to TRBJ2-7; 9 positions agree with TRBD1. The CDR3 totals 14 residues. J gave up 6 bases and V 11 bases, and 14 bases lay outside the gene matches. In germline, CDR1 is MNHEY, CDR2 SMNVEV (reference sequence). The CDR3 sequence is CASRFRDRDGEQYF. CDR3 nucleotide sequence: TGTGCCTCCCGATTCCGGGACAGGGACGGCGAGCAGTACTTC.